This entry describes one T cell receptor beta chain. The source of the sample is a study of blood T cell repertoires in COVID-19. Overall study: From T cells, B-cell-depleted T cells, or PBMCs came the material, which was cDNA or gDNA.

Participants were placed into cohorts based on the clinical history they reported. Symptom resolution, clearance, or two negative PCRs marked donors in Cohort 3 as recovered. The authors' processing: Quantification of nucleated cells was approximated via reference gene primer amplification. Only in-frame clones appear in the TCRdb table, and some are missing; sequencing was by immunoSEQ multiplex PCR. The V and J calls and clone size were taken over from that table, and D and trimming were inferred from the DNA. The sample shows roughly 250,000 clones, 75% to 95% of them seen only once. Germline V gene lookup returns CDR1 KGHSH and CDR2 LQKENI. The junction had 2 bases not matched to a gene; V was cut back by 1 base and J by 0 bases. The CDR3 has 16 residues.

The J gene is TRBJ2-1, the V gene TRBV18; 8 nucleotides align to TRBD2. This clonotype originated in a woman under 30 who had recovered from COVID-19. Material: PBMCs or T cells enriched from blood (not recorded which). The CDR3 DNA sequence: TGTGCCAGCTCACCACGGGCGGGAGGCTCCTACAATGAGCAGTTCTTC. The encoded protein is CASSPRAGGSYNEQFF.